The sequence of this TCR beta chain was determined in a study of blood T cell repertoires in COVID-19 (dated by TCRdb to 2018 to 2020). Turning to the overall study: The collaborator samples originated in the United States, Italy and Spain and spanned the acute and convalescent phases of COVID-19. The repertoires were released in a freely available public database intended as a resource for research on the immune response to SARS-CoV-2. A de-identified subject ID, COVID-19 status, age in years and sex were almost always included in the sample metadata. Deeply sampled blood TCRbeta repertoires from subjects exposed to, actively infected with, or recovered from COVID-19 were included in the dataset. The prospective study material was composed of cDNA or gDNA derived from T cells, B-cell-depleted T cells, or PBMCs. Samples came from the ongoing ImmuneRACE study (first 160 participants) plus 1,254 subjects from 6 global collaborators. HLA class I and class II types, where available, came from metadata supplied by the sample provider rather than from assay-based typing.

Trimming accounts for 5 bases at V and 4 bases at J, while the number of junction bases matched to no gene is 13. The CDR3 spans 17 residues, from the cysteine through the phenylalanine. Only CDR3 DNA remains: 51 bases, in frame from the first base. CDR1 MNHEY and CDR2 SMNVEV are derived from the germline V gene (reference sequence). Study-wide conclusions, independent of this receptor: The amount of clinical and demographic metadata varied by source and participant and was provided uncurated.

In Seattle, one collaborating source enrolled patients while the infection was active and tracked those patients longitudinally over the course of disease. The collaborating institutions used their own protocols to collect whole blood in K2EDTA tubes. For TCRbeta analysis, collaborators shipped samples as frozen whole blood, isolated PBMCs, or DNA extracted from either of those sample types. TCRbeta CDR3 regions were amplified from genomic DNA using the immunoSEQ Assay, a bias-controlled multiplex PCR. For the original study's pipeline: Within the assay, amplification of reference gene primers was used to estimate how many nucleated cells each sample contained. Sequence reads were collapsed and filtered to measure the absolute abundance of every unique TCRbeta CDR3 rearrangement. Productive Simpson clonality was computed per sample as the square root of Simpson's diversity index over productive rearrangements. TCRdb retrieved this table from immuneACCESS and kept in-frame rearrangements only. Not all clones are present; in checked studies, unresolved V genes account for under half, and no reason is known for the remainder. V and J calls and clone size are given by that table; D and trimming were obtained from the DNA. Present in this sample are fewer than 95,000 clones, approximately 79% of which were seen just once. Together, the top ten hold 3% to 4.5% of the sample.

To note about this clone: The specificity of this receptor is unknown. Nothing much larger sits one base from this clone, and base qualities are not available.

Sequenced material: peripheral blood. The sequence is built from TRBV27 and TRBJ1-2; 10 junctional bases match TRBD1. The clonotype was recovered from a man in his 70s with COVID-19, enrolled during active disease. The bases read TGTGCCAGCAGTCCCCGGGACAGGGGTATCAGTGGCTATGGCTACACCTTC. This codes for CASSPRDRGISGYGYTF.